These T cell receptor beta chains were read from a single sample in a study of T and B cells in COVID-19 patients. TCRdb processed the multiplex PCR reads anew with MiXCR; each CDR3 protein has one entry. The sample holds several thousand distinct CDR3 sequences, around a quarter seen once. Material: blood. The receptor source for this set is a human donor with active COVID-19. CDR3s include the opening cysteine and the closing phenylalanine or tryptophan. Each record gives: D gene, clone size, J gene, V gene, CDR3 protein, CDR3 DNA. The D gene is left open where the match is weak. Clone size, where shown, is once, few, many, or a class for clones that have expanded.

d_call: TRBD1; clone_size: medium-sized; j_call: TRBJ2-1; v_call: TRBV6-6; cdr3_aa: CASRNAPGQGASHEQFF; cdr3_nt: TGTGCCAGCAGGAACGCGCCGGGACAGGGGGCTTCTCATGAGCAGTTCTTC
d_call: -; clone_size: -; j_call: TRBJ1-1; v_call: TRBV6-5; cdr3_aa: CASRQTVEAFF; cdr3_nt: TGTGCCAGCCGACAGACAGTTGAAGCTTTCTTT
d_call: -; clone_size: -; j_call: TRBJ2-5; v_call: TRBV7-2; cdr3_aa: CASSWGSSRETQYF; cdr3_nt: TGTGCCAGCAGCTGGGGCAGCTCGAGGGAGACCCAGTACTTC
d_call: TRBD1; clone_size: large; j_call: TRBJ2-3; v_call: TRBV19; cdr3_aa: CASSRQGASTDTQYF; cdr3_nt: TGTGCCAGTAGTCGACAGGGGGCTAGCACAGATACGCAGTATTTT
d_call: TRBD2; clone_size: -; j_call: TRBJ2-2; v_call: TRBV5-6; cdr3_aa: CASSLVAGGTGELFF; cdr3_nt: TGCGCCAGCAGCTTGGTAGCGGGAGGTACCGGGGAGCTGTTTTTT
d_call: -; clone_size: once; j_call: TRBJ1-2; v_call: TRBV4-3; cdr3_aa: CASSQARSQGRYGYTF; cdr3_nt: TGCGCCAGCAGCCAAGCCCGCTCCCAGGGGAGATATGGCTACACCTTC
d_call: -; clone_size: few; j_call: TRBJ1-2; v_call: TRBV12-3/TRBV12-4; cdr3_aa: CASSLGGGQGNGYTF; cdr3_nt: TGTGCCAGCAGTTTAGGGGGGGGGCAGGGGAATGGCTACACCTTC
d_call: -; clone_size: once; j_call: TRBJ1-2; v_call: TRBV6-5; cdr3_aa: CASSTPPGGDGYTF; cdr3_nt: TGTGCCAGCAGTACCCCCCCGGGGGGCGATGGCTACACCTTC
d_call: TRBD1; clone_size: -; j_call: TRBJ1-1; v_call: TRBV6-5; cdr3_aa: CASRQGVAEAFF; cdr3_nt: TGTGCCAGCCGACAGGGGGTTGCTGAAGCTTTCTTT
d_call: -; clone_size: -; j_call: TRBJ2-7; v_call: TRBV13; cdr3_aa: CASSLVGGLVKGTEPYEQYF; cdr3_nt: TGTGCCAGCAGCTTAGTGGGGGGGTTGGTAAAGGGGACAGAACCCTACGAGCAGTACTTC
d_call: TRBD1; clone_size: medium-sized; j_call: TRBJ1-4; v_call: TRBV15; cdr3_aa: CATSRPRGQARATNEKLFF; cdr3_nt: TGTGCCACCAGCAGGCCCCGGGGACAGGCCCGAGCAACTAATGAAAAACTGTTTTTT
d_call: -; clone_size: medium-sized; j_call: TRBJ2-7; v_call: TRBV6-5; cdr3_aa: CASSYSRAGFGEQYF; cdr3_nt: TGTGCCAGCAGTTACTCGAGGGCAGGGTTTGGCGAGCAGTACTTC